This TCR beta chain was identified in a study of blood T cells in healthy people across ages. PCR was performed a second time for about 7 to 12 cycles using a sample-barcoded 5' primer and a J-beta primer mix. TCRdb fed the 5' RACE reads into MiXCR, producing one record per CDR3 protein. Of over 1,200,000 distinct CDR3 sequences listed, around 59% are singletons. This clonotype was recorded a few times. V was clipped by 4 bases and J by 9 bases; unmatched bases: 7. CDR3 length: 16 residues. V and J are TRBV12-3 or TRBV12-4 and TRBJ2-1; 15 positions match TRBD2. The sequenced sample was blood. The receptor comes from a man aged 18 to 35 in good health. The CDR3 region is CASSSGTSGGRGEQFF. The CDR3 coding sequence is TGTGCCAGCAGTTCCGGGACTAGCGGGGGGCGGGGTGAGCAGTTCTTC.